Detailed here is one T cell receptor beta chain. Antigen unknown. The data originate from a study of T cell responses to AZD1222 COVID-19 vaccine. Study-level background: Pooling of second doses given at about 4 or about 12 weeks was done.

Study outcomes and limitations: Vaccine-associated CD4 TCRs spanned spike, dominant at 160-218 and 743-854. Reportedly, nearly half of unique spike TCRs recognized epitopes outside B.1.351/B.1.1.7 mutations. An increase in Spike-specific TCR breadth and depth was observed after two AZD1222 doses.

Sequencing used immunoSEQ multiplex PCR; TCRdb keeps in-frame clones, though not all of them. The sample consists of 55,000 to 75,000 clones, around 90% of them appearing once. V lost 5 bases to trimming and J lost 6 bases, with 19 bases between them. Germline V lookup: CDR1 MNHEY, CDR2 SVGAGI. This CDR3 is 15 amino acids long. The rearrangement joins TRBV6-5 to TRBJ1-2; the D is unclear. The receptor was isolated from an adult in good health. The sample consisted of peripheral blood, taken on day 0 of AZD1222 vaccination. The CDR3 DNA sequence: TGTGCCAGCAGTCTTCCCTCCTTGACTGGCAATGGCTACACCTTC. This codes for CASSLPSLTGNGYTF.